This paragraph covers one T cell receptor (beta chain) sequence. As processed by the authors: Estimation of nucleated cell counts relied on the amplification of reference gene primers. Assay: immunoSEQ multiplex PCR; the TCRdb copy retains only in-frame clones and omits some. V and J calls and clone size are as listed in that table; D and trimming were resolved from the DNA. The table records approximately 70,000 clones, 86% of them present only once. The data originate from a study of blood T cell repertoires in COVID-19. Across the whole study: Samples of COVID-19 (acute and convalescent) were obtained from the United States, Italy and Spain. PBMCs, B-cell-depleted T cells, or T cells provided the cDNA or gDNA that made up the material.

Germline CDR1 SGHAT, CDR2 FQNNGV. V dropped 7 bases and J dropped 5 bases, with 12 bases sitting between them. The CDR3 runs to 13 residues. The sample taken for sequencing was peripheral blood. The origin of this receptor is a man in his 70s with active or convalescent COVID-19. The J gene is TRBJ2-1, the V gene TRBV11-2; no clear D gene. Here the CDR3 DNA reads TGTGCCAGCACCGCGAGTCTTAACAATGAGCAGTTCTTC. This encodes CASTASLNNEQFF.